The clone carrying this T cell receptor (beta chain) was seen a handful of times. Its target is unknown. The record originates from a study of cytomegalovirus exposure and HLA in healthy donors. General study results and limits: Near-uniform donor sequencing depth was presumed by presence/absence analyses.

The CDR3 extends over 13 amino acids. Germline CDR1 reads SGHRS; CDR2 reads YFSETQ. Trimming left V 3 bases short and J 3 bases short, with 6 bases between. Both 60 Vbeta primers and 13 Jbeta primers went into the PCR. Original handling: Some 11 million shared chains were among the approximately 76 million unique TCR beta chains that a later analysis counted. Sequencing used immunoSEQ multiplex PCR; TCRdb keeps in-frame clones, though not all of them. The V and J calls and clone size come from that table; D and trimming were worked out from the DNA. The sample includes 100,000 to 150,000 clones, roughly 15% of them seen just once.

The sequenced sample consisted of PBMCs. This chain joins TRBV5-1 and TRBJ2-2; maybe TRBD2 (5 bases). This TCR came from a female donor in good health and CMV-seropositive. The DNA for the CDR3 is TGCGCCAGCAGCTGGGAGTACACCGGGGAGCTGTTTTTT. This sequence encodes CASSWEYTGELFF. The full variable domain, completed using reference TRBV5-1 and TRBJ2-2, is KAGVTQTPRYLIKTRGQQVTLSCSPISGHRSVSWYQQTPGQGLQFLFEYFSETQRNKGNFPGRFSGRQFSNSRSEMNVSTLELGDSALYLCASSWEYTGELFFGEGSRLTVL.